These T cell receptor beta chains were read from a single sample in a study of cytotoxic CD8 clonotypes in ibrutinib-treated CLL. This table comes from immunoSEQ multiplex PCR, and its TCRdb copy is limited to in-frame clones, with some not included. The table has more than 200,000 clones, under 80% seen once. The specimen comprised PBMCs, sampled after 24 months of ibrutinib treatment. Source of these receptors: a human donor with chronic lymphocytic leukemia. Both conserved end residues are part of each CDR3. D genes are given only for firm matches. Where a row states a size, it is once, few, many or the class of an expanded clone; other rows omit it.

V gene,clone size,J gene,D gene,CDR3 protein,CDR3 DNA
TRBV27,.,TRBJ2-1,TRBD2,CASSFGGGNEQFF,TGTGCCAGCAGTTTTGGCGGGGGCAATGAGCAGTTCTTC
TRBV7-9,few,TRBJ2-3,.,CASSFQDTQYF,TGTGCCAGCAGCTTTCAGGATACGCAGTATTTT
TRBV7-2,.,TRBJ1-1,.,CASSLVLGTEAFF,TGTGCCAGCAGCTTAGTTTTGGGCACTGAAGCTTTCTTT
TRBV6-5,.,TRBJ2-7,TRBD2,CASSYGWREANYEQYF,TGTGCCAGCAGTTACGGTTGGCGGGAGGCGAACTACGAGCAGTACTTC
TRBV27,.,TRBJ2-4,.,CASSREGDPKNIQYF,TGTGCCAGCAGTAGGGAGGGGGACCCCAAAAACATTCAGTACTTC
TRBV4-2,.,TRBJ2-1,TRBD2,CASSQDPGGAYNEQFF,TGTGCCAGCAGCCAAGATCCGGGAGGGGCCTACAATGAGCAGTTCTTC
TRBV5-3,.,TRBJ2-4,.,CARRRGRRAKNIQYF,TGTGCCAGAAGACGGGGTAGGAGGGCCAAAAACATTCAGTACTTC
TRBV28,.,TRBJ1-1,.,CASSYRSPTEAFF,TGTGCCAGCAGCTACAGGTCCCCCACTGAAGCTTTCTTT
TRBV5-8,.,TRBJ1-1,.,CASSYLPTGLDTEAFF,TGTGCCAGCAGCTACCTCCCGACCGGGTTGGACACTGAAGCTTTCTTT
TRBV28,.,TRBJ1-3,.,CASQVGYYGNTIYF,TGTGCCAGTCAGGTTGGATACTATGGAAACACCATATATTTT
TRBV5-1,.,TRBJ1-2,TRBD1,CASSWPFPGQGLDAYGYTF,TGCGCCAGCAGCTGGCCATTCCCGGGACAGGGGTTGGATGCCTATGGCTACACCTTC
TRBV6-5,.,TRBJ1-3,.,CASSRDSGTIYF,TGTGCCAGCAGTCGCGACAGTGGGACCATATATTTT
TRBV7-9,few,TRBJ1-3,.,CASSLRGDSSGNTIYF,TGTGCCAGCAGCTTAAGAGGTGACAGCTCTGGAAACACCATATATTTT
TRBV5-1,.,TRBJ2-1,TRBD2,CASSLGASGSQSEQFF,TGCGCCAGCAGCTTAGGAGCTAGCGGGAGTCAGAGTGAGCAGTTCTTC
TRBV29-1,.,TRBJ2-3,TRBD2,CSVSAGGGSTDTQYF,TGCAGCGTATCTGCGGGGGGCGGAAGCACAGATACGCAGTATTTT
TRBV19,.,TRBJ2-3,.,CASSSPGATSSDTQYF,TGTGCCAGTAGTTCACCGGGAGCCACCAGCTCAGATACGCAGTATTTT
TRBV7-3,.,TRBJ2-7,TRBD1,CASSSRTGEQYF,TGTGCCAGCAGCAGTCGGACAGGCGAGCAGTACTTC
TRBV9,.,TRBJ1-5,.,CASSVGGNSNQPQHF,TGTGCCAGCAGCGTAGGAGGGAATAGCAATCAGCCCCAGCATTTT
TRBV6-5,.,TRBJ2-3,.,CASSLGGYGTDTQYF,TGTGCCAGCAGTTTAGGAGGTTACGGCACAGATACGCAGTATTTT
TRBV5-1,.,TRBJ2-1,.,CASSGGPSSYNEQFF,TGCGCCAGCAGCGGCGGGCCCAGCTCCTACAATGAGCAGTTCTTC
TRBV2,.,TRBJ1-5,.,CASSEFGSSSNQPQHF,TGTGCCAGCAGTGAATTCGGCAGCTCTAGCAATCAGCCCCAGCATTTT
TRBV2,.,TRBJ2-6,.,CARGKGANVLTF,TGTGCTCGGGGGAAGGGGGCCAACGTCCTGACTTTC
TRBV14,.,TRBJ1-1,.,CASSQEAGAMNTEAFF,TGTGCCAGCAGCCAAGAGGCGGGGGCTATGAACACTGAAGCTTTCTTT
TRBV9,.,TRBJ2-7,TRBD1,CASSGQGRLDEQYF,TGTGCCAGCAGCGGACAGGGGAGGTTGGACGAGCAGTACTTC
TRBV18,.,TRBJ2-1,TRBD2,CASRSGILNEQFF,TGTGCCAGCCGCAGCGGGATCCTCAATGAGCAGTTCTTC
TRBV4-3,.,TRBJ2-7,.,CASSRGYEQYF,TGCGCCAGCAGCCGGGGATACGAGCAGTACTTC
TRBV25-1,few,TRBJ1-2,TRBD1,CASQGVSYGYTF,TGTGCCAGTCAGGGGGTGAGCTATGGCTACACCTTC
TRBV14,.,TRBJ2-7,.,CASSPSLAYEQYF,TGTGCCAGCAGCCCGTCCTTGGCCTACGAGCAGTACTTC
TRBV25-1,.,TRBJ2-4,.,CASSGGLGKNIQYF,TGTGCCAGCAGTGGAGGGCTAGGGAAAAACATTCAGTACTTC
TRBV11-2,.,TRBJ2-3,TRBD2,CASSLSDPGGGTQYF,TGTGCCAGCAGCTTATCTGACCCGGGAGGTGGTACGCAGTATTTT
TRBV10-3,few,TRBJ1-5,.,CAISEEVGALAQPQHF,TGTGCCATCAGTGAGGAGGTCGGGGCCTTGGCTCAGCCCCAGCATTTT
TRBV19,few,TRBJ2-7,.,CASREQVTREQYF,TGTGCCAGTAGGGAACAGGTTACTAGAGAGCAGTACTTC
TRBV19,.,TRBJ1-1,.,CASSMGTVEAFF,TGTGCCAGTAGTATGGGGACGGTTGAAGCTTTCTTT
TRBV7-2,.,TRBJ1-2,.,CASIEGPYGYTF,TGTGCCAGCATCGAGGGGCCCTATGGCTACACCTTC
TRBV6-6,.,TRBJ1-2,TRBD1,CASSGNTGGDYGYTF,TGTGCCAGCAGCGGAAATACAGGGGGAGACTATGGCTACACCTTC
TRBV11-2,.,TRBJ2-1,.,CASSLDPDRVNEQFF,TGTGCCAGCAGCTTAGACCCGGATAGGGTTAATGAGCAGTTCTTC
TRBV19,.,TRBJ1-1,TRBD1,CASSWTGNTEAFF,TGTGCCAGTAGCTGGACAGGGAACACTGAAGCTTTCTTT
TRBV6-5,.,TRBJ1-2,.,CASKSYRDFYGYTF,TGTGCCAGCAAATCATACCGGGACTTCTATGGCTACACCTTC
TRBV27,few,TRBJ2-7,.,CASSFPYSYEQYF,TGTGCCAGCAGTTTTCCATACTCCTACGAGCAGTACTTC
TRBV7-6,.,TRBJ2-7,TRBD1,CASSSGTGVAYEQYF,TGTGCCAGCAGCTCTGGGACAGGGGTCGCCTACGAGCAGTACTTC
TRBV27,.,TRBJ2-1,.,CASSRILNEQFF,TGTGCCAGCAGTCGAATTTTGAATGAGCAGTTCTTC
TRBV2,.,TRBJ2-5,.,CASSEGAGETQYF,TGTGCCAGCAGTGAAGGGGCCGGGGAGACCCAGTACTTC
TRBV28,.,TRBJ2-7,TRBD1,CASSPWGTESYEQYF,TGTGCCAGCAGTCCGTGGGGGACAGAATCCTACGAGCAGTACTTC
TRBV6-5,.,TRBJ2-7,TRBD2,CASSYRSGTAYEQYF,TGTGCCAGCAGTTACAGGAGCGGGACGGCCTACGAGCAGTACTTC
TRBV25-1,once,TRBJ2-3,TRBD1,CASSGTGGNTQYF,TGTGCCAGCAGTGGGACAGGGGGCAATACGCAGTATTTT
TRBV2,once,TRBJ2-1,.,CASSGGLDPNEQFF,TGTGCCAGCAGCGGGGGACTTGACCCGAATGAGCAGTTCTTC
TRBV27,.,TRBJ2-7,TRBD1,CASSSGLGQGLPVQYF,TGTGCCAGCAGTTCTGGCCTCGGACAGGGCCTACCGGTGCAGTACTTC
TRBV6-5,many,TRBJ1-3,.,CASSYSNVFGNTIYF,TGTGCCAGCAGTTACTCGAATGTATTCGGAAACACCATATATTTT
TRBV27,.,TRBJ2-1,.,CASSAGTLNEQFF,TGTGCCAGCAGTGCTGGGACTCTGAATGAGCAGTTCTTC
TRBV15,.,TRBJ2-1,.,CATSPGKYNEQFF,TGTGCCACCAGCCCAGGGAAATACAATGAGCAGTTCTTC
TRBV4-2,.,TRBJ2-5,.,CASSQDWEQGETQYF,TGTGCCAGCAGCCAAGACTGGGAACAGGGAGAGACCCAGTACTTC
TRBV14,few,TRBJ2-7,TRBD1,CASSSRDRGVGEQYF,TGTGCCAGCAGCTCCAGAGACAGGGGGGTTGGCGAGCAGTACTTC
TRBV6-5,.,TRBJ2-2,.,CASSYRGPDTGELFF,TGTGCCAGCAGTTACCGGGGGCCTGATACCGGGGAGCTGTTTTTT
TRBV30,.,TRBJ2-7,.,CAWDTDYEQYF,TGTGCCTGGGATACAGATTACGAGCAGTACTTC
TRBV25-1,.,TRBJ2-1,.,CASSDGGSNEQFF,TGTGCCAGCAGTGACGGGGGAAGTAATGAGCAGTTCTTC
TRBV18,once,TRBJ2-7,TRBD1,CASSPSTGGYEQYF,TGTGCCAGCTCACCTTCGACAGGGGGGTACGAGCAGTACTTC
TRBV5-1,.,TRBJ2-7,.,CASSLVVGPHEQYF,TGCGCCAGCAGCTTGGTAGTGGGGCCCCACGAGCAGTACTTC
TRBV2,.,TRBJ2-7,.,CATQDRTPSYEQYF,TGTGCGACCCAGGATAGGACTCCTTCCTACGAGCAGTACTTC
TRBV28,.,TRBJ2-5,.,CASSGETQYF,TGTGCCAGCAGTGGCGAGACCCAGTACTTC